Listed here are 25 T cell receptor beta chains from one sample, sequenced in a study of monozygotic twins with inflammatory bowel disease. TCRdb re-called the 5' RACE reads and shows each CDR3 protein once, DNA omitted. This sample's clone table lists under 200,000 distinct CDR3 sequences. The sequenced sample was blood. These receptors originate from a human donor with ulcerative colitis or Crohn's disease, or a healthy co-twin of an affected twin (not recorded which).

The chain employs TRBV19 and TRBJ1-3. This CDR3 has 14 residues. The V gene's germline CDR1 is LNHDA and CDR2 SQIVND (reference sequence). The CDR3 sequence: CASRPGPSGNTIYF.

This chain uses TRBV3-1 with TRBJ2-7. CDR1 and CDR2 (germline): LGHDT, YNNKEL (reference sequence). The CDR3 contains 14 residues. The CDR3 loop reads CASSHKGNTYEQYF.

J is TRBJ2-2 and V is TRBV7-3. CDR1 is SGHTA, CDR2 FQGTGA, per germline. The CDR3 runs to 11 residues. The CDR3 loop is CASSLAGELFF.

CDR3: CASSLVRAEVSYEQYF. The chain combines TRBV5-1 with TRBJ2-7; TCRdb returns TRBD1, unconfirmable since there is no DNA. In germline, CDR1 is SGHRS, CDR2 YFSETQ. CDR3 length equals 16 residues.

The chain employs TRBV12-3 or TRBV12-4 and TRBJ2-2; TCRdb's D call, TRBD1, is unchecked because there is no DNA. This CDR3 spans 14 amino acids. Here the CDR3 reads CAGRDRRSPGELFF.

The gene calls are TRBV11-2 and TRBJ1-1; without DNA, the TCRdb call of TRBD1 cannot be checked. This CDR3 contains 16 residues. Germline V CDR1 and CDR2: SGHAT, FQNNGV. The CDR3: CASSPWGGRENTEAFF.

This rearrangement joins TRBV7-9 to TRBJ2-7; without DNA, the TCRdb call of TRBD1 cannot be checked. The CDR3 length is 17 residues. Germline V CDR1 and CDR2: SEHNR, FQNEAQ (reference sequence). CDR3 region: CASSLQTGGSRSYEQYF. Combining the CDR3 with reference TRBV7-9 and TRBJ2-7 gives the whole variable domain DTGVSQNPRHKITKRGQNVTFRCDPISEHNRLYWYRQTLGQGPEFLTYFQNEAQLEKSRLLSDRFSAERPKGSFSTLEIQRTEQGDSAMYLCASSLQTGGSRSYEQYFGPGTRLTVT.

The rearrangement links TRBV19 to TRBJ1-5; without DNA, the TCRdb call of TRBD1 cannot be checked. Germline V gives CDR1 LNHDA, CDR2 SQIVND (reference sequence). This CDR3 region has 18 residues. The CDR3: CASSIARPGQGGRQPQHF. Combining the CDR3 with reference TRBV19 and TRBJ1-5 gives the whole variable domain DGGITQSPKYLFRKEGQNVTLSCEQNLNHDAMYWYRQDPGQGLRLIYYSQIVNDFQKGDIAEGYSVSREKKESFPLTVTSAQKNPTAFYLCASSIARPGQGGRQPQHFGDGTRLSIL.

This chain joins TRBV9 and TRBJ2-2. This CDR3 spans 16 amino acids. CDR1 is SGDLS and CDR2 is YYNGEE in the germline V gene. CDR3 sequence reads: CASSVDSVVRTGELFF.

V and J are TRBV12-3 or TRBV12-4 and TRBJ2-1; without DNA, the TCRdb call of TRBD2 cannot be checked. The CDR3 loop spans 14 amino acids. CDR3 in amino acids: CASSWGLGSNEQFF.

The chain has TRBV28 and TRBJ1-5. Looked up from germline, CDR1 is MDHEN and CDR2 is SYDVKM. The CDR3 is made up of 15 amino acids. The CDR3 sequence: CASTREPVAGQPQHF.

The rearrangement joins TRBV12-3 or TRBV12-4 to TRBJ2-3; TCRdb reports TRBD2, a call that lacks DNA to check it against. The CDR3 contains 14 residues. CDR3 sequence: CASSSGLTTDTQYF.

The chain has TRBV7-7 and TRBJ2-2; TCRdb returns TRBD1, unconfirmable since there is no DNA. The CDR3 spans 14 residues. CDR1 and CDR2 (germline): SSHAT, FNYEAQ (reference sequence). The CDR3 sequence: CASSANRGAGELFF. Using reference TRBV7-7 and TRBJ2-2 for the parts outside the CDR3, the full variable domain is GAGVSQSPRYKVTKRGQDVTLRCDPISSHATLYWYQQALGQGPEFLTYFNYEAQPDKSGLPSDRFSAERPEGSISTLTIQRTEQRDSAMYRCASSANRGAGELFFGEGSRLTVL.

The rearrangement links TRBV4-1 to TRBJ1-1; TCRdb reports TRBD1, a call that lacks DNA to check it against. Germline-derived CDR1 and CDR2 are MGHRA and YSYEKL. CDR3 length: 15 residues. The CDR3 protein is CASSQDGGAGTEAFF.

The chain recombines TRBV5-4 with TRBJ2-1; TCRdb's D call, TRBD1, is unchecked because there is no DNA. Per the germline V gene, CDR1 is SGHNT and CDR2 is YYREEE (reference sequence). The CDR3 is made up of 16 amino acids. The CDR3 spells CASRDVAGVSYNEQFF.

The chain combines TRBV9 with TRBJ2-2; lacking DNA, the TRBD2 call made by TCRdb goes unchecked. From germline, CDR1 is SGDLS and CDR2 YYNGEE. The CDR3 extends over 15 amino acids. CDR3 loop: CASSVELAGTGELFF.

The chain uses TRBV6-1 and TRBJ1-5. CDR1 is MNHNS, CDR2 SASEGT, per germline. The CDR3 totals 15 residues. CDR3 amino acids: CASSRRPGGNQPQHF.

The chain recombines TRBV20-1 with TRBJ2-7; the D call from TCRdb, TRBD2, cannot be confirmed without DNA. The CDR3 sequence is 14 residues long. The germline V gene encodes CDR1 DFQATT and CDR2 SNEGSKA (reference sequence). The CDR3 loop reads CSAARLAGSYEQYF.

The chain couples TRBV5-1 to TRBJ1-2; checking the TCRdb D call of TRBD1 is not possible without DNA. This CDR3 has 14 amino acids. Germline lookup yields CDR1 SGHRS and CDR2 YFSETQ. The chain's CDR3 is CASSLGPGEYGYTF.

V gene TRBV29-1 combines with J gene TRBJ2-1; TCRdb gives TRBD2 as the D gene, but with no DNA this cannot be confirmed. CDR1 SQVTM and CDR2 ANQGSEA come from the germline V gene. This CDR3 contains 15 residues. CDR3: CSVGLSGSSYNEQFF.

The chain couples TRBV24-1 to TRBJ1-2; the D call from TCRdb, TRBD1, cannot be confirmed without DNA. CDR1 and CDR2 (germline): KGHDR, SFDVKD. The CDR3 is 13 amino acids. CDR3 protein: CATSKTEDYGYTF.

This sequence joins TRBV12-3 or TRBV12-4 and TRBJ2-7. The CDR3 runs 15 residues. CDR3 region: CASSLFRRFGDEQYF.

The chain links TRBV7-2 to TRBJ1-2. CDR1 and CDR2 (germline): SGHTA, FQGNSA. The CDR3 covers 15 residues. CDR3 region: CASSLVGRDNYGYTF.

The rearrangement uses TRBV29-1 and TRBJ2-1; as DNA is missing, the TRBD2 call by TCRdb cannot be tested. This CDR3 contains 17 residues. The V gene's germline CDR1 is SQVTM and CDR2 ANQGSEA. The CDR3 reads CSVGGLAGGPSYNEQFF.

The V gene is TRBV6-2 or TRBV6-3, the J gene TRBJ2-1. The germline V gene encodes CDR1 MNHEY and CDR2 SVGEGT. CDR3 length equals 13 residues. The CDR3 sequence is CASSFRQTSEQFF.